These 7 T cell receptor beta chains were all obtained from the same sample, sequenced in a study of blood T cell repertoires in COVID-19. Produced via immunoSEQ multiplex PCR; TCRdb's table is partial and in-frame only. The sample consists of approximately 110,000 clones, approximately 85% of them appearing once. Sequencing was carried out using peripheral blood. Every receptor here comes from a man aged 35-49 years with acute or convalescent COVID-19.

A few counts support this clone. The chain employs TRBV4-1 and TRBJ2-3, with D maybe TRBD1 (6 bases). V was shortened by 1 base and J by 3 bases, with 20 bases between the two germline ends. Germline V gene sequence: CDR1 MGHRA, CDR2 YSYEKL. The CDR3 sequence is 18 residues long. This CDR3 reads CASSQGLISTGMTDTQYF. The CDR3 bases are TGCGCCAGCAGCCAAGGGCTAATAAGTACAGGGATGACAGATACGCAGTATTTT.

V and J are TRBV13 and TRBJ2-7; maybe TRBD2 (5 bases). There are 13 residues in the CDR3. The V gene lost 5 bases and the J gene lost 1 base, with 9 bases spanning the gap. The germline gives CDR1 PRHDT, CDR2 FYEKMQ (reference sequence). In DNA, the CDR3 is TGTGCCAGCAGCAGAGGGTATTCCTACGAGCAGTACTTC. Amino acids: CASSRGYSYEQYF.

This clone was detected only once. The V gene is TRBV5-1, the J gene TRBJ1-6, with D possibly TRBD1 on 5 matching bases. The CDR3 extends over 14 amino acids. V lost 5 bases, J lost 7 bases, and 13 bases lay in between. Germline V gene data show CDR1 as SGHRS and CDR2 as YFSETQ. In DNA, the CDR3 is TGCGCCAGCAGACCGGACATCCCCAATTCACCCCTCCACTTT. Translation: CASRPDIPNSPLHF.

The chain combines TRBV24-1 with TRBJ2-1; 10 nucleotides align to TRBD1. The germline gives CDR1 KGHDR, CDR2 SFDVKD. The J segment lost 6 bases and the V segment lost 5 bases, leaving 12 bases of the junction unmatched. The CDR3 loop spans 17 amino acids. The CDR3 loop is CATSGTPPRDRGNEQFF. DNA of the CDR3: TGTGCCACCAGTGGAACTCCGCCCAGGGACAGGGGCAATGAGCAGTTCTTC.

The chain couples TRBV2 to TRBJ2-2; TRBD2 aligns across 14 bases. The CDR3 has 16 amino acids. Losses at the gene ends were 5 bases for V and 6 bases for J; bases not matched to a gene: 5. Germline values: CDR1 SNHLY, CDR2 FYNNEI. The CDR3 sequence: CASSPGLAGGPGELFF. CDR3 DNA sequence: TGTGCCAGCAGTCCTGGACTAGCGGGGGGACCCGGGGAGCTGTTTTTT.

The CDR3 reads CASSSDRETQYF. As DNA, the CDR3 is TGTGCCAGCAGTTCGGACAGGGAGACCCAGTACTTC. This chain connects TRBV12-3 or TRBV12-4 to TRBJ2-5, with 7 bases that match TRBD1. V shed 4 bases and J 5 bases; nucleotides not matched to a gene: 1. The CDR3 sequence is 12 residues long.

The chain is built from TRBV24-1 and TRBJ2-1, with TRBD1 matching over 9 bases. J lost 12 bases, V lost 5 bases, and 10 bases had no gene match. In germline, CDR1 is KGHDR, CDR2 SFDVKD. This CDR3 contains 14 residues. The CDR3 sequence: CATSGDRALGGQFF. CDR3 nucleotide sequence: TGTGCCACCAGTGGGGACAGGGCCCTCGGGGGGCAGTTCTTC.